This TCR beta chain was observed in a study of Graves' ophthalmopathy and Graves' hyperthyroidism. The CDR3 length is 17 residues. Germline loops: CDR1 SGHAT, CDR2 FQNNGV. Trimming left V 1 base short and J 3 bases short, with 18 bases between. The study amplified TCR beta CDR3 regions using RNA transcripts. First-round RT-PCR relied on HTBI primers, and a second-round multiplex PCR came next. One entry per CDR3 protein, called by TCRdb with MiXCR from the multiplex PCR reads. The profile covers around 1.1 million distinct CDR3 sequences, with 35% to 40% appearing a single time and around 10% taken by the ten largest. This clonotype was counted many times.

Material: peripheral blood or thyroid tissue (not recorded which). The V call is TRBV11-2, the J call TRBJ1-1; D might be TRBD1 (6 bases). This receptor was obtained from an adult man with Graves' hyperthyroidism. The CDR3 sequence: CASSLARRTVGDTEAFF. In DNA form, the CDR3 reads TGTGCCAGCAGCTTAGCTCGCCGGACAGTGGGCGACACTGAAGCTTTCTTT.